This TCR beta chain emerged from a study of T cells in Graves' hyperthyroidism and ophthalmopathy. Patients showing uncontrolled infection, other autoimmune disease, pregnancy or lactation were ineligible. CDR1 is SNHLY, CDR2 FYNNEI, per germline. This CDR3 comprises 14 residues. Unmatched junction bases numbered 3, after V lost 8 bases and J lost 1 base. The CDR3 regions of TCR beta were amplified from RNA transcripts. The HTBI set primed first-round TCR CDR3 RT-PCR. Via MiXCR, TCRdb re-called the multiplex PCR reads, giving one row per CDR3 protein. This table has a few hundred thousand distinct CDR3 sequences, approximately 15% appearing once.

The chain carries TRBV2 and TRBJ2-7; 12 bases agree with TRBD2. This TCR came from a woman in her 30s with Graves' hyperthyroidism. The sequenced material came from blood. DNA for the CDR3: TGTGCCAGCGTGACTAGCGGGAGTTCCTACGAGCAGTACTTC. Translating gives CASVTSGSSYEQYF.